The rows below give T cell receptor beta chains drawn from one sample of a study of HIV-infected patients and healthy controls. TCRdb re-called the 5' RACE reads through MiXCR, storing one row per CDR3 protein. The sample lists about 14,000 distinct CDR3 sequences; 9% to 15% were seen once. Sequenced material: blood, taken during antiretroviral therapy. These receptor sequences come from an adult with HIV infection. The donor label of this sample is uncertain. The CDR3 runs from the conserved cysteine through the conserved F or W. A D gene is named only where the DNA matches it firmly. Clone size is not always given. Where it is, it says once, few, many or a class for expanded clones.

clone size,CDR3 length,D gene,J gene,V gene,CDR3 DNA,CDR3 protein
few,15,TRBD1,TRBJ1-3,TRBV7-8,TGTGCCAGCAGCACAAAACAGGGGCCCGGAAACACCATATATTTT,CASSTKQGPGNTIYF
many,15,.,TRBJ2-1,TRBV6-6,TGTGCCAGCAGCTCCGACAGGACCTCCTACAATGAGCAGTTCTTC,CASSSDRTSYNEQFF
few,15,.,TRBJ2-1,TRBV2,TGTGCCAGCACCGAACAGGGAAGCTCCTACAATGAGCAGTTCTTC,CASTEQGSSYNEQFF
many,17,TRBD2,TRBJ2-1,TRBV6-2/TRBV6-3,TGTGCCAGCACCTTCCGTAGCGGGCCCCCTCCCTACAATGAGCAGTTCTTC,CASTFRSGPPPYNEQFF
many,13,.,TRBJ2-7,TRBV5-1,TGCGCCAGCAGCTTGGACCGAGTGGGCGAGCAGTACTTC,CASSLDRVGEQYF
.,12,TRBD1,TRBJ1-6,TRBV20-1,TGCAGTGCTAGAGGCACAGGGGATCCCCTCCACTTT,CSARGTGDPLHF
.,13,.,TRBJ2-4,TRBV28,TGTGCCAGCAGTTTAAGACCGGCGTACATTCAGTACTTC,CASSLRPAYIQYF
many,14,.,TRBJ2-1,TRBV6-1,TGTGCCAGCAGTGAGTTGTCTCGGGTCGATGAGCAGTTCTTC,CASSELSRVDEQFF
many,15,.,TRBJ2-3,TRBV7-9,TGTGCCAGCAGCTTCGGACCTTTGACCACAGATACGCAGTATTTT,CASSFGPLTTDTQYF
many,16,TRBD1,TRBJ2-4,TRBV12-3/TRBV12-4,TGTGCCAGCACCCGGGACAGGCCCATAGCCAAAAACATTCAGTACTTC,CASTRDRPIAKNIQYF
many,11,.,TRBJ2-5,TRBV20-1,TGCAGTGCAAGACTGCAAGAGACCCAGTACTTC,CSARLQETQYF
many,13,.,TRBJ2-1,TRBV11-3,TGTGCCAGCAGCCCACTGGCAGGTAATGAGCAGTTCTTC,CASSPLAGNEQFF
many,19,TRBD2,TRBJ2-1,TRBV7-8,TGTGCCAGCAGCCGGATACTAGCGGGGGGGCCCCGGTCCTACAATGAGCAGTTCTTC,CASSRILAGGPRSYNEQFF
.,15,TRBD2,TRBJ2-5,TRBV30,TGTGCCTGCACTGGGGGACTAGCGGGAGGAGAGACCCAGTACTTC,CACTGGLAGGETQYF
many,13,TRBD1,TRBJ2-1,TRBV5-1,TGCGCCAGCAACAGGGGGCGTCGGAATGAGCAGTTCTTC,CASNRGRRNEQFF
many,14,TRBD1,TRBJ1-5,TRBV7-9,TGTGCCAGCAGCTCAGGGGGTGGCAATCAGCCCCAGCATTTT,CASSSGGGNQPQHF
many,15,TRBD2,TRBJ2-7,TRBV19,TGTGCCAGTAGTACCAGCGGGGGCAACTCCTACGAGCAGTACTTC,CASSTSGGNSYEQYF
many,16,TRBD1,TRBJ2-1,TRBV9,TGTGCCAGCAGCGATAGTCCCGGGACAGGGCTTTATGAGCAGTTCTTC,CASSDSPGTGLYEQFF
few,16,.,TRBJ2-5,TRBV24-1,TGTGCCACCAGTGATCTGGGTACTACTCAAGGGGAGACCCAGTACTTC,CATSDLGTTQGETQYF
many,16,.,TRBJ2-2,TRBV5-1,TGCGCCAGCAGCTTCAATCGGGGGCTTAACACCGGGGAGCTGTTTTTT,CASSFNRGLNTGELFF
many,13,.,TRBJ1-1,TRBV6-1,TGTGCCAGCAGTGGGCCCCGAGACACTGAAGCTTTCTTT,CASSGPRDTEAFF
few,14,.,TRBJ2-7,TRBV7-9,TGTGCCAGCAGTCGCCAGACGGGAAACTACGAGCAGTACTTC,CASSRQTGNYEQYF
few,15,.,TRBJ2-3,TRBV6-1,TGTGCCAGCAGCAGTGGTGGGACTTACACAGATACGCAGTATTTT,CASSSGGTYTDTQYF
many,14,.,TRBJ1-4,TRBV19,TGTGCCAGTACTCGACCCGGGTCCAATGAAAAACTGTTTTTT,CASTRPGSNEKLFF
many,14,TRBD1,TRBJ2-1,TRBV28,TGTGCCAGCGGTCAGGGACAGGGCTACAATGAGCAGTTCTTC,CASGQGQGYNEQFF
many,14,TRBD1,TRBJ2-5,TRBV19,TGTGCCAGTAGTTCCCGGACAGGAGAAGAGACCCAGTACTTC,CASSSRTGEETQYF
many,13,TRBD1,TRBJ1-4,TRBV20-1,TGCAGTGCTACTTACAGGGGTGGCGAAAAACTGTTTTTT,CSATYRGGEKLFF
many,12,.,TRBJ2-7,TRBV29-1,TGCAGCGTTGTCCGGACTTCAGGGGAGCAGTACTTC,CSVVRTSGEQYF
many,14,TRBD1,TRBJ1-2,TRBV4-1,TGCGCCAGCAGACCCGGACAGGGGGCTCGAGGCTACACCTTC,CASRPGQGARGYTF
.,14,.,TRBJ1-1,TRBV28,TGTGCCAGCAGTTTAGGAGCCCTGAACACTGAAGCTTTCTTT,CASSLGALNTEAFF
many,14,TRBD2,TRBJ2-1,TRBV7-7,TGTGCTAGCAGCCCGGCGGGGGTCAGGAATGAGCAGTTCTTC,CASSPAGVRNEQFF
many,15,.,TRBJ1-1,TRBV6-1,TGTGCCAGCAGTGCTACCGGGACCCCAGGGACTGAAGCTTTCTTT,CASSATGTPGTEAFF
many,13,.,TRBJ2-1,TRBV19,TGTGCCACCCAGGACAGAGAATACAATGAGCAGTTCTTC,CATQDREYNEQFF
many,14,TRBD1,TRBJ1-5,TRBV7-8,TGTGCCAGCAGCCCAGGGACAGGCAATCAGCCCCAGCATTTT,CASSPGTGNQPQHF
many,15,TRBD1,TRBJ2-1,TRBV3-1,TGTGCCAGCAGCCACCAACGGACAGGGGGCAATGAGCAGTTCTTC,CASSHQRTGGNEQFF
few,17,TRBD2,TRBJ2-7,TRBV4-2,TGTGCCAGCAGCCACGACTTAGCGGGTTCAAGCTCCTACGAGCAGTACTTC,CASSHDLAGSSSYEQYF
medium-sized,16,TRBD2,TRBJ2-3,TRBV5-1,TGCGCCAGCAGCTTGGAAACTAGCGGGGACCAGATACAGCAGTATTTT,CASSLETSGDQIQQYF